These 8 T cell receptor beta chains share one sample of origin, sequenced in a study of CD8+CD57+ T cells in acquired aplastic anemia. Genomic DNA served as template for TCR beta VDJ and CDR3 profiling. TCRdb redid the calling of the reads with MiXCR, one entry per CDR3 protein. The sample consists of 250,000 to 300,000 distinct CDR3 sequences, 45% to 65% of them appearing once. The sequenced sample was sorted CD4+, CD8+, or CD8+CD57+ T cells (not recorded which) from PBMCs. These receptors came from a human donor with severe aplastic anemia or a healthy control (not recorded which).

The chain recombines TRBV19 with TRBJ1-2, with no clear D. The CDR3 spans 13 residues. V was cut by 0 bases and J by 7 bases, with 9 bases left in between. The germline gives CDR1 LNHDA, CDR2 SQIVND (reference sequence). CDR3 bases: TGTGCCAGTAGTATAGAAAGGACTAGTGGCTACACCTTC. Translation gives CASSIERTSGYTF.

The table lists this clonotype with a few counts. The V and J genes are TRBV20-1 and TRBJ1-1, with D uncertain. Trimming took off 5 bases at V and 6 bases at J, with 10 bases between the two ends. Germline CDR1 and CDR2: DFQATT and SNEGSKA (reference sequence). The CDR3 has 11 amino acids. The CDR3 loop is CSAQSGAEAFF. CDR3 in DNA: TGCAGTGCTCAGAGCGGGGCTGAAGCTTTCTTT.

This clonotype has ten or more counts. V and J are TRBV10-3 and TRBJ2-1; D is unclear. Deletions cut 6 bases from V and 6 bases from J, with 9 bases between. The CDR3 consists of 12 residues. Germline V gene sequence: CDR1 ENHRY, CDR2 SYGVKD. CDR3 protein: CAIRDFSNEQFF. CDR3 DNA sequence: TGTGCCATCAGAGATTTTAGCAATGAGCAGTTCTTC.

This clonotype showed up just a few times. CDR3 region: CSVRIGSSYNSPLHF. Written as DNA, the CDR3 is TGCAGCGTTCGAATCGGCAGCTCCTATAATTCACCCCTCCACTTT. V usage is TRBV29-1 and J usage is TRBJ1-6, with no clear D. The CDR3 has 15 residues. Germline CDR1 is SQVTM and CDR2 is ANQGSEA. The V and J ends lost 5 bases and 0 bases respectively, with 11 bases between them.

The chain has TRBV11-2 and TRBJ1-1; no clear D. Germline CDR1 is SGHAT and CDR2 is FQNNGV. The CDR3 covers 16 residues. The V end lost 1 base, the J end lost 1 base, and 13 bases lay between the germline ends. The CDR3 region has the DNA TGTGCCAGCAGCTTAGGGGTTGGGCCTCCGAACACTGAAGCTTTCTTT. Protein: CASSLGVGPPNTEAFF.

In the case of this clonotype: One end of the junction is discordant with germline, which a read error may explain. The chain recombines TRBV20-1 with TRBJ1-1, with D possibly being TRBD1 (5 bases). From germline, CDR1 is DFQATT and CDR2 SNEGSKA (reference sequence). The CDR3 runs 13 residues. CDR3 nucleotide sequence: TGCAGTGCTGCCGGGACGTTGAACACTGAAGCTCTCTTT. Protein sequence: CSAAGTLNTEALF.

There are many counts of this clonotype. The rearrangement joins TRBV6-1 to TRBJ2-1; D unresolved. Deletions cut 2 bases from V and 2 bases from J, with 10 bases between. CDR3 length equals 15 residues. Germline V lookup: CDR1 MNHNS, CDR2 SASEGT. The CDR3 protein is CASSEKGGTYNEQFF. DNA of the CDR3: TGTGCCAGCAGTGAAAAAGGTGGCACCTACAATGAGCAGTTCTTC.

The V gene is TRBV10-1, the J gene TRBJ1-2, with D unclear. The germline CDR1 and CDR2 sequences are WNHNN and SYGVQD (reference sequence). The CDR3 sequence is 13 residues long. Trimming stripped 3 bases from V and 4 bases from J, with 9 bases between. CDR3 residues: CASSEGLIYGYTF. CDR3 coding DNA: TGCGCCAGCAGTGAAGGATTGATCTATGGCTACACCTTC.